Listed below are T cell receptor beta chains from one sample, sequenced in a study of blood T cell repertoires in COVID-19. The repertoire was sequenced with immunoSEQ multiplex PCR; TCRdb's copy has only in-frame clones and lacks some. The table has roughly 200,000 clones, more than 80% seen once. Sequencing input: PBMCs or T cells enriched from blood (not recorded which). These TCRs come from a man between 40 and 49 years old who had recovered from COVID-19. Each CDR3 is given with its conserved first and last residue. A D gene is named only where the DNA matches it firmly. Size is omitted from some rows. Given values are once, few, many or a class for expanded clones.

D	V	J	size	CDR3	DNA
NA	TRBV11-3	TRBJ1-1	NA	CASSLDRGNKAFF	TGTGCCAGCAGCTTAGACCGGGGTAACAAAGCTTTCTTT
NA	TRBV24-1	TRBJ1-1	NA	CATSDLGPKGAFF	TGTGCCACCAGTGATTTGGGGCCGAAGGGGGCTTTCTTT
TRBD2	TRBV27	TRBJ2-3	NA	CASNPRGSGGTDTQYF	TGTGCCAGCAACCCCCGGGGTAGCGGGGGCACAGATACGCAGTATTTT
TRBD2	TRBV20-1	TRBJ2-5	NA	CSASFGSGSWRETQYF	TGCAGTGCTAGTTTCGGGAGCGGGAGTTGGAGGGAGACCCAGTACTTC
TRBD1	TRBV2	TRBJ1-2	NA	CASSVDRGTVYGYTF	TGTGCCAGCAGTGTAGACAGGGGGACTGTCTATGGCTACACCTTC
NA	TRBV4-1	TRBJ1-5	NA	CASSQDVRQPQHF	TGCGCCAGCAGCCAAGATGTGCGACAGCCCCAGCATTTT
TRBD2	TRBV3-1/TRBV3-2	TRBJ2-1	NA	CASSQDPASGGFRYNEQFF	TGTGCCAGCAGCCAAGATCCGGCTAGCGGGGGGTTTCGGTACAATGAGCAGTTCTTC
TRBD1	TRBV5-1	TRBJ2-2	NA	CASSFLTGGNTGELFF	TGCGCCAGCAGCTTCTTGACAGGGGGCAACACCGGGGAGCTGTTTTTT
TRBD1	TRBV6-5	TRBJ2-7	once	CASSPGQGSYEQYF	TGTGCCAGCAGTCCCGGACAGGGGTCCTACGAGCAGTACTTC
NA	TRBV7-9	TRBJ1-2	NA	CASSLFGQGDYGYTF	TGTGCCAGCAGCTTATTCGGGCAGGGCGACTATGGCTACACCTTC
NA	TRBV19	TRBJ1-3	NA	CASSIYSSSGNTIYF	TGTGCCAGTAGTATTTACAGCAGCTCTGGAAACACCATATATTTT
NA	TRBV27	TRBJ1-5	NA	CASSFGGPPQPQHF	TGTGCCAGCAGTTTTGGAGGGCCCCCCCAGCCCCAGCATTTT
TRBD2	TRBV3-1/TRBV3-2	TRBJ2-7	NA	CASSQGATGGRAGEQYF	TGTGCCAGCAGCCAAGGGGCTACTGGCGGGAGGGCCGGTGAGCAGTACTTC
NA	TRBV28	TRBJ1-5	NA	CASSLVKKPQHF	TGTGCCAGCAGTTTAGTTAAAAAGCCCCAGCATTTT
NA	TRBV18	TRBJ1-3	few	CASSPSSGNTIYF	TGTGCCAGCTCACCCTCTTCTGGAAACACCATATATTTT
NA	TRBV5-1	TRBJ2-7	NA	CASSLDSGLTYEQYF	TGCGCCAGCAGCTTGGACAGCGGACTTACCTACGAGCAGTACTTC
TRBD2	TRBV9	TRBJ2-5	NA	CASSVGTSGGLVETQYF	TGTGCCAGCAGCGTAGGGACTAGCGGGGGTTTGGTGGAGACCCAGTACTTC
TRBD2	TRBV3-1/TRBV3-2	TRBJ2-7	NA	CASSLRTSGTHEQYF	TGTGCCAGCAGCCTCAGGACTAGCGGGACCCACGAGCAGTACTTC
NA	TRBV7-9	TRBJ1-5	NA	CASSFGQGNQPQHF	TGTGCCAGCAGCTTTGGGCAGGGTAATCAGCCCCAGCATTTT
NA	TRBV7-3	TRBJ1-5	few	CASSSNKRASLMLPQHF	TGTGCCAGCAGCTCCAATAAGCGGGCGTCGCTAATGTTGCCCCAGCATTTT
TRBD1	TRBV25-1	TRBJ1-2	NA	CASSELGARGQGPKGYTF	TGTGCCAGCAGTGAATTGGGGGCAAGAGGACAGGGCCCTAAGGGCTACACCTTC
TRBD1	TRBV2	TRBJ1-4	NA	CATLDRDEKLFF	TGTGCCACCTTGGACAGGGATGAAAAACTGTTTTTT
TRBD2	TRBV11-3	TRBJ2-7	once	CASSLDRGGLYEQYF	TGTGCCAGCAGCTTAGATCGGGGGGGTCTCTACGAGCAGTACTTC
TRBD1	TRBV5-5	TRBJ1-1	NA	CASSWDRAYTEAFF	TGTGCCAGCAGCTGGGACAGGGCGTACACTGAAGCTTTCTTT
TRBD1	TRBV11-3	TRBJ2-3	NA	CASTKRKTGEGLTDTQYF	TGTGCCAGCACGAAGCGGAAAACAGGGGAAGGGTTAACAGATACGCAGTATTTT
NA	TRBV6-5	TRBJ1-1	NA	CASSSRGGFAEAFF	TGTGCCAGCAGTTCCAGGGGAGGGTTCGCTGAAGCTTTCTTT
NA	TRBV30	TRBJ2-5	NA	CACASPTQYF	TGTGCCTGTGCGTCTCCAACCCAGTACTTC
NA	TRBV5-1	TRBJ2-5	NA	CASSSQGRQETQYF	TGCGCCAGCAGCTCACAGGGACGCCAAGAGACCCAGTACTTC
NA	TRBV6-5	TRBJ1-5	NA	CASSGVGGGSQPQHF	TGTGCCAGCAGCGGAGTGGGAGGGGGAAGTCAGCCCCAGCATTTT
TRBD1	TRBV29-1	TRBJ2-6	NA	CSVSPGQGGPGANVLTF	TGCAGCGTTTCCCCGGGACAGGGTGGGCCTGGGGCCAACGTCCTGACTTTC
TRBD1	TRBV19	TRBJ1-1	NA	CASTLFGTGDTFF	TGTGCCAGTACCTTATTCGGGACAGGGGATACTTTCTTT
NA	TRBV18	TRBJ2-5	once	CASSPPAEETQYF	TGTGCCAGCTCACCACCGGCGGAAGAGACCCAGTACTTC
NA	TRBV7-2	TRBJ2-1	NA	CASSLPGIYNEQFF	TGTGCCAGCAGCTTGCCAGGGATTTACAATGAGCAGTTCTTC
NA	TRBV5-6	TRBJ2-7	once	CASMRRGTASYEQYF	TGTGCCAGCATGAGGCGGGGCACAGCCTCCTACGAGCAGTACTTC
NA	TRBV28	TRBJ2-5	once	CASSYSGSKETQYF	TGTGCCAGCAGTTATAGCGGATCTAAAGAGACCCAGTACTTC
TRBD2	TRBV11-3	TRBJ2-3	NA	CASSFRTSGGATDTQYF	TGTGCCAGCAGCTTCAGGACTAGCGGGGGGGCCACAGATACGCAGTATTTT
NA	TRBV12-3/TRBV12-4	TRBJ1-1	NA	CASRSKTGAFF	TGTGCCAGCAGATCTAAGACAGGAGCTTTCTTT
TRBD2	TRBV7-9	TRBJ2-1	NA	CASSLAVAGVVYNEQFF	TGTGCCAGCAGTTTAGCAGTAGCGGGAGTAGTTTACAATGAGCAGTTCTTC
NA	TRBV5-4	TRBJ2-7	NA	CASSLAGREQYF	TGTGCCAGCAGCTTGGCCGGTCGCGAGCAGTACTTC
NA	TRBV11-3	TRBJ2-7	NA	CASSLAQGTSTEQYF	TGTGCCAGCAGCTTAGCCCAGGGGACCTCCACCGAGCAGTACTTC
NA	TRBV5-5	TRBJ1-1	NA	CASRSQEGTEAFF	TGTGCCAGCAGGTCACAGGAAGGCACTGAAGCTTTCTTT